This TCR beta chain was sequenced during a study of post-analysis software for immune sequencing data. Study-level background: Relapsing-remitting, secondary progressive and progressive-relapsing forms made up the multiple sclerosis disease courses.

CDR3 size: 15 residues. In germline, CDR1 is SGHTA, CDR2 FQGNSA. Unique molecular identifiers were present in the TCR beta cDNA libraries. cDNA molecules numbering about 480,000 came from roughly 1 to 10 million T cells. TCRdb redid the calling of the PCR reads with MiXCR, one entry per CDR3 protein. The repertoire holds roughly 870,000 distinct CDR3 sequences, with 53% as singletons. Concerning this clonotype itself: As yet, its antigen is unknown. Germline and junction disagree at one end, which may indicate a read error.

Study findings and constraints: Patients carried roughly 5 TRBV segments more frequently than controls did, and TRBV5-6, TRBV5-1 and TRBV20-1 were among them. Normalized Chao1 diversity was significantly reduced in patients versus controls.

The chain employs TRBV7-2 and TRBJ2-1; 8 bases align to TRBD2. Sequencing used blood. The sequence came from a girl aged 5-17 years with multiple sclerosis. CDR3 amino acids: CASSLGRGGYNEQFF. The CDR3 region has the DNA TGTGCCAGCAGCTTAGGACGGGGGGGGTACAATGAGCAGTTCTTT.